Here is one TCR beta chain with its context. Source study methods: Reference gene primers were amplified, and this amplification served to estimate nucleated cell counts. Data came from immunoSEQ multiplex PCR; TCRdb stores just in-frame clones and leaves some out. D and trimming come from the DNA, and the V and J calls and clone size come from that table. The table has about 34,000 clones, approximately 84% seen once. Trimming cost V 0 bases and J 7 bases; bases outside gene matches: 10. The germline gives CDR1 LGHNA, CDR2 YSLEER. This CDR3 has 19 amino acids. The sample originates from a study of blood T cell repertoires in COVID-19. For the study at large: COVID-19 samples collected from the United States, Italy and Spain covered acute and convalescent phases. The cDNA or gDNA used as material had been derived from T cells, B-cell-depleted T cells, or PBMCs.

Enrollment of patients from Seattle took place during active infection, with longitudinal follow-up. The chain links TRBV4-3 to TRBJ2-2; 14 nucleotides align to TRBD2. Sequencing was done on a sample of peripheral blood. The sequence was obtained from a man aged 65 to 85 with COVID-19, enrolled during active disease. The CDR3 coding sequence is TGCGCCAGCAGCCAAGATTTGGTTCGACTAGCGGGAGGGGGCGGGGAGCTGTTTTTT. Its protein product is CASSQDLVRLAGGGGELFF.